This TCR beta chain was sequenced during a study of PD-1 blockade in classical Hodgkin lymphoma. The CDR3 runs 15 residues. V was trimmed by 7 bases and J by 4 bases, leaving 17 bases between them. Looked up from germline, CDR1 is SNHLY and CDR2 is FYNNEI. Clones were sequenced by immunoSEQ multiplex PCR, and TCRdb holds only the in-frame ones, with some missing. The top ten clones hold 7.3% of a sample with approximately 21,000 clones, about 80% of them seen once. Time point here: cycle 4 day 1 (C4D1), after around six weeks of nivolumab. No patient escaped relapse after autologous stem cell transplantation, and brentuximab vedotin exposure varied. After thawing, PBMCs were subjected to magnetic negative selection to isolate CD8+ T cells. Study outcomes and limitations: Patients who responded completely had about the same baseline diversity as newly diagnosed patients.

Comments on this clone: Its antigen remains unidentified.

This TCR was sampled from a human donor with classical Hodgkin lymphoma. Here the sequenced sample was CD8+ T cells from blood, taken before the fourth cycle of nivolumab. This chain joins TRBV2 and TRBJ1-3; D unclear. CDR3 nucleotides: TGTGCCAGCACAGAACCCCTCTCTGGAGGAAACACCATATATTTT. This gives the protein CASTEPLSGGNTIYF.